The entry below describes one TCR beta chain. This clone was seen just once. Its antigen target is currently unknown. Qualities for individual bases were not recorded, and no much larger clone is one base off. The data are from a study of blood T cell repertoires in COVID-19 (dated by TCRdb to between 2020 and 2021). Describing the broader study: Samples covering the acute and convalescent phases of COVID-19 were provided by collaborators in the United States, Italy and Spain. The material from the prospective study consisted of cDNA or gDNA derived from T cells, B-cell-depleted T cells, or PBMCs. The dataset comprised deeply sampled blood TCRbeta repertoires from subjects exposed to, actively infected with, or recovered from COVID-19. The repertoires were released in a freely available public database meant as a resource for research on the immune response to SARS-CoV-2. The samples were drawn from the first 160 participants of the ongoing ImmuneRACE study and from 1,254 subjects provided by 6 global collaborators. Sample metadata almost always included a de-identified subject ID, COVID-19 status, age in years and sex. Where available, HLA class I and class II types were obtained from metadata supplied by the sample provider rather than from assay-based typing.

General study outcomes and caveats: Clinical and demographic metadata were provided uncurated, with the amount varying by source and participant.

The immunoSEQ Assay, a bias-controlled multiplex PCR, was used to amplify TCRbeta CDR3 regions from genomic DNA. The original methods were these. Within the assay, amplification of reference gene primers was used to estimate how many nucleated cells each sample contained. To quantify the absolute abundance of each unique TCRbeta CDR3 rearrangement, sequence reads were collapsed and filtered. For each sample, productive Simpson clonality was calculated as the square root of Simpson's diversity index over productive rearrangements. Drawn from immuneACCESS, this table holds only the in-frame rearrangements with V and J called that TCRdb kept. Clones are partly lost; checked studies trace under half to an unresolved V gene and leave the rest unexplained. D and trimming come from the DNA, and the V and J calls and clone size come from that table. For this sample there are fewer than 60,000 clones; 87% appear just once. The ten largest clones add up to about 6.8% of the sample.

V is clipped by 7 bases and J by 0 bases, and the sequence between their germline boundaries is 10 bases long. CDR1 and CDR2 were assigned from the germline V gene as SNHLY and FYNNEI. The CDR3 runs 14 amino acids, cysteine and phenylalanine included. CDR3 DNA only is kept here, 42 bases in frame from base 1. One collaborating source in Seattle enrolled patients while the patients were actively infected and followed the patients over time throughout the course of disease. Each collaborating institution followed its own protocols to collect whole blood in K2EDTA tubes. For TCRbeta analysis, collaborators shipped samples in one of three forms: frozen whole blood, isolated PBMCs, or DNA extracted from either of those sample types.

The material sequenced was peripheral blood. This chain is built from TRBV2 and TRBJ2-1, with the D gene uncertain. This clonotype was sampled from a woman aged 55-70 years with COVID-19, enrolled during active disease. The DNA is as follows: TGTGCCAGCAAAAGCGCGACCTCCTACAATGAGCAGTTCTTC. This yields the protein CASKSATSYNEQFF.